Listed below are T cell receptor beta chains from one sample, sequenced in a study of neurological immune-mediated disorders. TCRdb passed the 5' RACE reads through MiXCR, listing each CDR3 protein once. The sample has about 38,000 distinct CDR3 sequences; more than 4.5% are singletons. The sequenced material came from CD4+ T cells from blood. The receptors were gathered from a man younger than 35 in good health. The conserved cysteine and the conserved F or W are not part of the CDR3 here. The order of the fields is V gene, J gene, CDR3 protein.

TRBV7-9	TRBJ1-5	ASSPLGVSNQPQH
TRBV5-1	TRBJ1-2	ASSPDRVDYGYT
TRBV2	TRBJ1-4	ASSNRGPIGEKLF
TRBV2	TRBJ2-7	ASSATRSYEQY
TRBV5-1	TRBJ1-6	ASRGGSSLNSPLH
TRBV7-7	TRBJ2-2	ASSPAGTDTGELF
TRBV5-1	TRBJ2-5	ASSYGQGAGWVRETQY
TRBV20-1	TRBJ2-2	SAGTANTGELF
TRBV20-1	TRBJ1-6	SASKTGQGASSPLH
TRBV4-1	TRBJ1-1	ASSKGQGGTEAF
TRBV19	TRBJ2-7	ASSLPGPYEQY
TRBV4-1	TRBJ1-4	ASSQDGGNEKLF
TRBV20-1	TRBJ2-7	SACEAQGAQEQY